This T cell receptor beta chain was found in a study of PD-1 blockade in classical Hodgkin lymphoma. Study conclusions and caveats: Patients who responded completely had about the same baseline diversity as newly diagnosed patients. TCR diversity at baseline was reported to be reduced in newly diagnosed patients relative to healthy donors.

Generated by immunoSEQ multiplex PCR, the TCRdb table keeps only in-frame clones and is missing some. This table has 35,000 or so clones, 69% appearing once. Notes on this clone: The antigen remains unidentified.

Every patient had relapsed following autologous stem cell transplantation, and cohorts differed in brentuximab vedotin exposure. Germline V gene data show CDR1 as MGHDK and CDR2 as SYGVNS. This CDR3 is 14 amino acids long. Trimming stripped 4 bases from V and 1 base from J, with 7 bases between. The receptor was isolated from a human donor with classical Hodgkin lymphoma. This chain uses TRBV25-1 with TRBJ2-2, with D unresolved. The sample in question was peripheral blood mononuclear cells (PBMCs), obtained before the second cycle of nivolumab. DNA of the CDR3: TGTGCCAGCAGTGGACGGCTGAACACCGGGGAGCTGTTTTTT. The encoded protein is CASSGRLNTGELFF. The full variable domain, completed using reference TRBV25-1 and TRBJ2-2, is EADIYQTPRYLVIGTGKKITLECSQTMGHDKMYWYQQDPGMELHLIHYSYGVNSTEKGDLSSESTVSRIRTEHFPLTLESARPSHTSQYLCASSGRLNTGELFFGEGSRLTVL.